This TCR beta chain was identified during a study of cytomegalovirus exposure and HLA in healthy donors. Primers for the PCR totalled 60 Vbeta and 13 Jbeta. The table came from immunoSEQ multiplex PCR; TCRdb's copy has only in-frame clones and leaves some out. The table lists 200,000 to 250,000 clones. Germline lookup yields CDR1 WNHNN and CDR2 SYGVQD (reference sequence). Trimming removed 2 bases at V and 3 bases at J, with 7 bases between. The CDR3 extends over 14 amino acids. Specimen: PBMCs. This rearrangement joins TRBV10-1 to TRBJ2-2; D is unresolved. The source of this sequence is a woman aged 30 to 39 in good health and CMV-seropositive. CDR3 bases: TGCGCCAGCAGTGAGAATTCCTACACCGGGGAGCTGTTTTTT. The encoded protein is CASSENSYTGELFF.